Listed here is a single TCR beta chain. Antigen unknown. The sample belongs to a study of a mutant IDH1 vaccine in newly diagnosed glioma. Indicated time point: week 35, safety follow-up. One vaccine dose held 300 ug of mutant IDH1 20-mer peptide and came with topical imiquimod. Data came from immunoSEQ multiplex PCR; TCRdb stores just in-frame clones and leaves some out. The repertoire holds over 40,000 clones, with around 89% as singletons. This sample comprised PBMCs, obtained from a glioma patient whose treatment included an IDH1 peptide vaccine. The TCR originated in a man between 40 and 49 years old with glioma.

CDR3 region: CASSERTALNTEAFF. The CDR3 nucleotides are TGTGCCAGCAGTGAAAGGACAGCCTTGAACACTGAAGCTTTCTTT. This sequence joins TRBV2 and TRBJ1-1; the D gene is possibly TRBD1 (6 bases). Germline values: CDR1 SNHLY, CDR2 FYNNEI. Between the trimmed V and J ends, which lost 2 bases and 0 bases, there was a span of 10 bases. CDR3 length: 15 amino acids.